This entry lists 6 T cell receptor beta chains sequenced from one sample in a study of OX40 agonist ivuxolimab in advanced cancers. Profiled with immunoSEQ multiplex PCR; TCRdb holds only in-frame clones, not every one. This sample has around 49,000 clones, with over 60% found just once. Source: CD4+ or CD8+ T cells sorted from blood, taken in a trial of the OX40 agonist ivuxolimab. The receptor set was obtained from an adult with an advanced solid tumor such as melanoma, head and neck, liver or kidney cancer.

The gene calls are TRBV4-1 and TRBJ2-7; tentatively, D is TRBD1 or TRBD2 (6 bases each). This CDR3 contains 15 residues. CDR1 and CDR2 from the germline V gene are MGHRA and YSYEKL. The V end lost 0 bases, the J end lost 2 bases, and 11 bases lay between the germline ends. The DNA of the CDR3 is TGCGCCAGCAGCCAAGATAGGGGGGCTACCTACGAGCAGTACTTC. Its protein is CASSQDRGATYEQYF.

V usage is TRBV11-2 and J usage is TRBJ2-2; 11 bases agree with TRBD2. Germline loops: CDR1 SGHAT, CDR2 FQNNGV. V lost 5 bases, J lost 4 bases, and 6 bases stayed unmatched. There are 16 residues in the CDR3. The CDR3 nucleotides are TGTGCCAGCAGCCCAACTAGCGGGAGCGTCACCGGGGAGCTGTTTTTT. It encodes CASSPTSGSVTGELFF.

The chain combines TRBV29-1 with TRBJ1-5, with D tentatively TRBD1 (6 bases). Trimming left V 5 bases short and J 6 bases short, with 23 bases between. Per germline, CDR1 SQVTM and CDR2 ANQGSEA. The CDR3 loop spans 16 amino acids. The CDR3 DNA follows: TGCAGCGTTAATTTGGCCCCCGGGGGGCAAGGTCAGCCCCAGCATTTT. Amino acid sequence: CSVNLAPGGQGQPQHF.

The chain joins TRBV10-3 to TRBJ2-7, with TRBD1 matching 7 bases. CDR1 is ENHRY, CDR2 SYGVKD, per germline. V gave up 3 bases and J gave up 2 bases; unmatched junction bases: 7. The length of the CDR3 is 15 residues. The CDR3, as DNA: TGTGCCATCAGTGAAGGTTCGACAGGGCCCTACGAGCAGTACTTC. It encodes CAISEGSTGPYEQYF.

V gene TRBV2 combines with J gene TRBJ1-4; D remains ambiguous. Trimming removed 9 bases from V and 2 bases from J, with 10 bases in between. The CDR3 has 13 residues. From germline, CDR1 is SNHLY and CDR2 FYNNEI. The CDR3 DNA sequence: TGTGCCAGTTCGGGCAGGACTAATGAAAAACTGTTTTTT. Residues: CASSGRTNEKLFF.

The chain is built from TRBV6-1 and TRBJ2-1; either TRBD1 or TRBD2 may fit D (5 bases each). The CDR3 has 15 amino acids. Trimming removed 7 bases from V and 7 bases from J, with 20 bases in between. The germline V gene encodes CDR1 MNHNS and CDR2 SASEGT. CDR3 DNA sequence: TGTGCCAGCATCAGAACGGGACGGCCGGTGAATGAGCAGTTCTTC. Protein: CASIRTGRPVNEQFF.